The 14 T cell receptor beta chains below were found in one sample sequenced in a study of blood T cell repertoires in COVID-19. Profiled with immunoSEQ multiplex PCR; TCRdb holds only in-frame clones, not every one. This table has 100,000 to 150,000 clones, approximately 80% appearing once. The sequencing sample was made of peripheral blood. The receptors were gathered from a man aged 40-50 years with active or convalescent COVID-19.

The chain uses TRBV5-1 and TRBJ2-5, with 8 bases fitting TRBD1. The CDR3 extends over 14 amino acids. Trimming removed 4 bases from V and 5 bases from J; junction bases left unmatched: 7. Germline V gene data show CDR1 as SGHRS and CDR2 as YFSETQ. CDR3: CASSQDRESETQYF. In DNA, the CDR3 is TGCGCCAGCAGCCAGGACAGGGAGTCTGAGACCCAGTACTTC.

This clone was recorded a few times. The CDR3 here is CASSPTDRGQGYTF. CDR3 nucleotides: TGTGCCAGCTCACCTACTGACAGGGGTCAAGGCTACACCTTC. This chain links TRBV18 with TRBJ1-2; 8 bases agree with TRBD1. The CDR3 has 14 residues. The germline V gene has CDR1 KGHSH and CDR2 LQKENI. Trimming cost V 3 bases and J 8 bases; bases outside gene matches: 8.

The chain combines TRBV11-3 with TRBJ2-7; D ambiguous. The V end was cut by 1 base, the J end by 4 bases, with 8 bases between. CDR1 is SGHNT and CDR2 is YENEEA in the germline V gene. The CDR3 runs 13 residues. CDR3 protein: CASSLGYRYEQYF. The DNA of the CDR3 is TGTGCCAGCAGCTTAGGGTACAGATACGAGCAGTACTTC.

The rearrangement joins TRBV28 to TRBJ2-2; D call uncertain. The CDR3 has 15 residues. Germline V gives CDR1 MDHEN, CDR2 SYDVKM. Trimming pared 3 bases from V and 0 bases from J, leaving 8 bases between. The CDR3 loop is CASSFSQTNTGELFF. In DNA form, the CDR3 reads TGTGCCAGCAGTTTTTCACAGACGAACACCGGGGAGCTGTTTTTT.

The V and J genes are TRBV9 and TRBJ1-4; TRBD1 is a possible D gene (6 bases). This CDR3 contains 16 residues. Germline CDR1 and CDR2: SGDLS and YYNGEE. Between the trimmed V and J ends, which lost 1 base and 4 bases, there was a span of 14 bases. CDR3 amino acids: CASSVRGGGVNEKLFF. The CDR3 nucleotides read TGTGCCAGCAGCGTAAGGGGGGGAGGAGTTAATGAAAAACTGTTTTTT.

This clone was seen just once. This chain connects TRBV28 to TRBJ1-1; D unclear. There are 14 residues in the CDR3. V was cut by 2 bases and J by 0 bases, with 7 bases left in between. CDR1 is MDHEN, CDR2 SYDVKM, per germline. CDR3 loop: CASSLITVNTEAFF. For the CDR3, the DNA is TGTGCCAGCAGTTTAATTACGGTGAACACTGAAGCTTTCTTT.

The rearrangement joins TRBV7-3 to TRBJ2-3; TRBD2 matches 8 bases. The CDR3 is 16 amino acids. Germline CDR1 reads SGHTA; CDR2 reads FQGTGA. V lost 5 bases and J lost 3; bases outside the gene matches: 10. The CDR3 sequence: CASSHGGAGRTDTQYF. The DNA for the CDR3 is TGTGCCAGCAGCCACGGGGGGGCGGGAAGGACAGATACGCAGTATTTT.

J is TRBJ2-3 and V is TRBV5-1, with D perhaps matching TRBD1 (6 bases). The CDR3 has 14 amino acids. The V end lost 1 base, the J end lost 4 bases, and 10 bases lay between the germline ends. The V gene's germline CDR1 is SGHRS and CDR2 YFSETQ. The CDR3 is CASSLSQGSDTQYF. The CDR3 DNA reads TGCGCCAGCAGCTTGTCGCAGGGGTCAGATACGCAGTATTTT.

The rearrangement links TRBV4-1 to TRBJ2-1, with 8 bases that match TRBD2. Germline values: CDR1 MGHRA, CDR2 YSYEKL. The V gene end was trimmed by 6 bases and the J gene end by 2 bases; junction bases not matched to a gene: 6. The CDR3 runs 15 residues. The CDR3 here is CASRAREGAYNEQFF. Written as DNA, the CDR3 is TGCGCCAGCAGAGCTCGGGAGGGGGCCTACAATGAGCAGTTCTTC.

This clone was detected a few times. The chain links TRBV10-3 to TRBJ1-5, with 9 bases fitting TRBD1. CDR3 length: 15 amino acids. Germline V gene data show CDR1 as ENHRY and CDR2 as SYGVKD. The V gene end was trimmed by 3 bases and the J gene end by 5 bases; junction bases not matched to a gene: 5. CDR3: CAISDPGQGYQPQHF. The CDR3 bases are TGTGCCATCAGTGACCCAGGACAGGGGTATCAGCCCCAGCATTTT.

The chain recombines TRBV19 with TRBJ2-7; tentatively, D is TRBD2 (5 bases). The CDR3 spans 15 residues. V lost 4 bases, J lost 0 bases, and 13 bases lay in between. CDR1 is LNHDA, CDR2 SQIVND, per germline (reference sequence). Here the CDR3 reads CASSRGVPSSYEQYF. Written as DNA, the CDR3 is TGTGCCAGTAGTAGGGGAGTGCCGAGCTCCTACGAGCAGTACTTC.

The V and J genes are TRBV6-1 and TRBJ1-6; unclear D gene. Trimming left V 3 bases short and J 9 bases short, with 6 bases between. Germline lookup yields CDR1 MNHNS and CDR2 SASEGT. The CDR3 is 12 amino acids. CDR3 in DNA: TGTGCCAGCAGTGACAGTCTTTCACCCCTCCACTTT. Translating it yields CASSDSLSPLHF.

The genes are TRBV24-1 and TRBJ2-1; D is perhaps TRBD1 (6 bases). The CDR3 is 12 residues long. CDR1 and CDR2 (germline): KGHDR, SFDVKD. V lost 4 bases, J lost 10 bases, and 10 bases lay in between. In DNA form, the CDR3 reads TGTGCCACCAGTGACCGTGGACAGGAGCAGTTCTTC. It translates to CATSDRGQEQFF.

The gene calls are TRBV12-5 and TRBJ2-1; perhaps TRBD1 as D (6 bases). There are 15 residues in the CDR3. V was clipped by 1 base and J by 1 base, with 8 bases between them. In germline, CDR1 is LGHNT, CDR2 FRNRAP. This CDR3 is CASGLEGVSYNEQFF. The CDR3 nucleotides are TGTGCTAGTGGTTTGGAGGGGGTATCCTACAATGAGCAGTTCTTC.